The clone carrying this T cell receptor beta chain appeared once. Researchers barred patients who had uncontrolled infection, other autoimmune disease, pregnancy or lactation. In making diagnoses, clinical symptoms, serum thyroxine and TRAb, thyroid ultrasound and orbital computed tomography were all used. RNA transcripts gave rise to amplified TCR beta CDR3 regions. The TCR CDR3 first-round RT-PCR relied on the HTBI primer set. TCRdb itself ran the multiplex PCR reads through MiXCR, one entry per CDR3 protein. The sample lists about 640,000 distinct CDR3 sequences, just under 45% occurring once. This sample is part of a study of T cells in Graves' hyperthyroidism and ophthalmopathy. The specimen sequenced was peripheral blood or thyroid tissue (not recorded which). The sequence was obtained from an adult man with Graves' disease, either hyperthyroidism or ophthalmopathy (not recorded which).

CDR3 protein: CSVHRGVETQYF. Written as DNA, the CDR3 is TGCAGCGTTCACAGGGGGGTAGAGACCCAGTACTTC. The chain employs TRBV29-1 and TRBJ2-5; 8 bases align to TRBD1. The V and J ends lost 5 bases and 4 bases, in that order; junction bases with no gene match: 3. Germline lookup yields CDR1 SQVTM and CDR2 ANQGSEA. The length of the CDR3 is 12 residues.